This T cell receptor (beta chain) emerged from a study of T cell responses to AZD1222 COVID-19 vaccine. The overall study: Some second doses came at about 4 weeks and others at about 12 weeks; these were pooled.

The CDR3 is 15 amino acids. The ends lost 4 bases at V and 5 bases at J; junction bases unmatched: 7. CDR1 is SGHDT and CDR2 is YYEEEE in the germline V gene. Assay: immunoSEQ multiplex PCR; the TCRdb copy retains only in-frame clones and omits some. The data hold some 150,000 clones, with roughly 89% observed a single time. The chain carries TRBV5-6 and TRBJ2-2; 8 positions agree with TRBD2. The TCR comes from an adult in good health. Material: peripheral blood, obtained on day 0 of AZD1222 vaccination. The CDR3 spells CASSREAGGTGELFF. In nucleotides, the CDR3 is TGTGCCAGCAGCCGAGAGGCGGGAGGAACCGGGGAGCTGTTTTTT. Full variable domain (missing parts from reference TRBV5-6 and TRBJ2-2): DAGVTQSPTHLIKTRGQQVTLRCSPKSGHDTVSWYQQALGQGPQFIFQYYEEEERQRGNFPDRFSGHQFPNYSSELNVNALLLGDSALYLCASSREAGGTGELFFGEGSRLTVL.